This T cell receptor beta chain derives from a study of blood T cell repertoires in COVID-19. Turning to the study itself: COVID-19 samples collected from the United States, Italy and Spain covered acute and convalescent phases.

Profiling relied on immunoSEQ multiplex PCR, and the TCRdb table lists in-frame clones only, not all of them. The data hold 500,000 or so clones, with about nine tenths observed a single time. This CDR3 contains 14 residues. With V trimmed by 6 bases and J by 2 bases, 4 bases remained unmatched. The germline CDR1 and CDR2 sequences are ENHRY and SYGVKD. This clone showed up just once. Those who participated ranged in age from roughly 18 to 89 years and resided in 20 to 25 US areas. The chain links TRBV10-3 to TRBJ1-1; 9 nucleotides align to TRBD1. This receptor was obtained from a woman under 30 who had recovered from COVID-19. Sequenced: PBMCs or T cells enriched from blood (not recorded which). CDR3 nucleotide sequence: TGTGCCATCAGGGGGGACAGGGTAAACACTGAAGCTTTCTTT. Translation gives CAIRGDRVNTEAFF.